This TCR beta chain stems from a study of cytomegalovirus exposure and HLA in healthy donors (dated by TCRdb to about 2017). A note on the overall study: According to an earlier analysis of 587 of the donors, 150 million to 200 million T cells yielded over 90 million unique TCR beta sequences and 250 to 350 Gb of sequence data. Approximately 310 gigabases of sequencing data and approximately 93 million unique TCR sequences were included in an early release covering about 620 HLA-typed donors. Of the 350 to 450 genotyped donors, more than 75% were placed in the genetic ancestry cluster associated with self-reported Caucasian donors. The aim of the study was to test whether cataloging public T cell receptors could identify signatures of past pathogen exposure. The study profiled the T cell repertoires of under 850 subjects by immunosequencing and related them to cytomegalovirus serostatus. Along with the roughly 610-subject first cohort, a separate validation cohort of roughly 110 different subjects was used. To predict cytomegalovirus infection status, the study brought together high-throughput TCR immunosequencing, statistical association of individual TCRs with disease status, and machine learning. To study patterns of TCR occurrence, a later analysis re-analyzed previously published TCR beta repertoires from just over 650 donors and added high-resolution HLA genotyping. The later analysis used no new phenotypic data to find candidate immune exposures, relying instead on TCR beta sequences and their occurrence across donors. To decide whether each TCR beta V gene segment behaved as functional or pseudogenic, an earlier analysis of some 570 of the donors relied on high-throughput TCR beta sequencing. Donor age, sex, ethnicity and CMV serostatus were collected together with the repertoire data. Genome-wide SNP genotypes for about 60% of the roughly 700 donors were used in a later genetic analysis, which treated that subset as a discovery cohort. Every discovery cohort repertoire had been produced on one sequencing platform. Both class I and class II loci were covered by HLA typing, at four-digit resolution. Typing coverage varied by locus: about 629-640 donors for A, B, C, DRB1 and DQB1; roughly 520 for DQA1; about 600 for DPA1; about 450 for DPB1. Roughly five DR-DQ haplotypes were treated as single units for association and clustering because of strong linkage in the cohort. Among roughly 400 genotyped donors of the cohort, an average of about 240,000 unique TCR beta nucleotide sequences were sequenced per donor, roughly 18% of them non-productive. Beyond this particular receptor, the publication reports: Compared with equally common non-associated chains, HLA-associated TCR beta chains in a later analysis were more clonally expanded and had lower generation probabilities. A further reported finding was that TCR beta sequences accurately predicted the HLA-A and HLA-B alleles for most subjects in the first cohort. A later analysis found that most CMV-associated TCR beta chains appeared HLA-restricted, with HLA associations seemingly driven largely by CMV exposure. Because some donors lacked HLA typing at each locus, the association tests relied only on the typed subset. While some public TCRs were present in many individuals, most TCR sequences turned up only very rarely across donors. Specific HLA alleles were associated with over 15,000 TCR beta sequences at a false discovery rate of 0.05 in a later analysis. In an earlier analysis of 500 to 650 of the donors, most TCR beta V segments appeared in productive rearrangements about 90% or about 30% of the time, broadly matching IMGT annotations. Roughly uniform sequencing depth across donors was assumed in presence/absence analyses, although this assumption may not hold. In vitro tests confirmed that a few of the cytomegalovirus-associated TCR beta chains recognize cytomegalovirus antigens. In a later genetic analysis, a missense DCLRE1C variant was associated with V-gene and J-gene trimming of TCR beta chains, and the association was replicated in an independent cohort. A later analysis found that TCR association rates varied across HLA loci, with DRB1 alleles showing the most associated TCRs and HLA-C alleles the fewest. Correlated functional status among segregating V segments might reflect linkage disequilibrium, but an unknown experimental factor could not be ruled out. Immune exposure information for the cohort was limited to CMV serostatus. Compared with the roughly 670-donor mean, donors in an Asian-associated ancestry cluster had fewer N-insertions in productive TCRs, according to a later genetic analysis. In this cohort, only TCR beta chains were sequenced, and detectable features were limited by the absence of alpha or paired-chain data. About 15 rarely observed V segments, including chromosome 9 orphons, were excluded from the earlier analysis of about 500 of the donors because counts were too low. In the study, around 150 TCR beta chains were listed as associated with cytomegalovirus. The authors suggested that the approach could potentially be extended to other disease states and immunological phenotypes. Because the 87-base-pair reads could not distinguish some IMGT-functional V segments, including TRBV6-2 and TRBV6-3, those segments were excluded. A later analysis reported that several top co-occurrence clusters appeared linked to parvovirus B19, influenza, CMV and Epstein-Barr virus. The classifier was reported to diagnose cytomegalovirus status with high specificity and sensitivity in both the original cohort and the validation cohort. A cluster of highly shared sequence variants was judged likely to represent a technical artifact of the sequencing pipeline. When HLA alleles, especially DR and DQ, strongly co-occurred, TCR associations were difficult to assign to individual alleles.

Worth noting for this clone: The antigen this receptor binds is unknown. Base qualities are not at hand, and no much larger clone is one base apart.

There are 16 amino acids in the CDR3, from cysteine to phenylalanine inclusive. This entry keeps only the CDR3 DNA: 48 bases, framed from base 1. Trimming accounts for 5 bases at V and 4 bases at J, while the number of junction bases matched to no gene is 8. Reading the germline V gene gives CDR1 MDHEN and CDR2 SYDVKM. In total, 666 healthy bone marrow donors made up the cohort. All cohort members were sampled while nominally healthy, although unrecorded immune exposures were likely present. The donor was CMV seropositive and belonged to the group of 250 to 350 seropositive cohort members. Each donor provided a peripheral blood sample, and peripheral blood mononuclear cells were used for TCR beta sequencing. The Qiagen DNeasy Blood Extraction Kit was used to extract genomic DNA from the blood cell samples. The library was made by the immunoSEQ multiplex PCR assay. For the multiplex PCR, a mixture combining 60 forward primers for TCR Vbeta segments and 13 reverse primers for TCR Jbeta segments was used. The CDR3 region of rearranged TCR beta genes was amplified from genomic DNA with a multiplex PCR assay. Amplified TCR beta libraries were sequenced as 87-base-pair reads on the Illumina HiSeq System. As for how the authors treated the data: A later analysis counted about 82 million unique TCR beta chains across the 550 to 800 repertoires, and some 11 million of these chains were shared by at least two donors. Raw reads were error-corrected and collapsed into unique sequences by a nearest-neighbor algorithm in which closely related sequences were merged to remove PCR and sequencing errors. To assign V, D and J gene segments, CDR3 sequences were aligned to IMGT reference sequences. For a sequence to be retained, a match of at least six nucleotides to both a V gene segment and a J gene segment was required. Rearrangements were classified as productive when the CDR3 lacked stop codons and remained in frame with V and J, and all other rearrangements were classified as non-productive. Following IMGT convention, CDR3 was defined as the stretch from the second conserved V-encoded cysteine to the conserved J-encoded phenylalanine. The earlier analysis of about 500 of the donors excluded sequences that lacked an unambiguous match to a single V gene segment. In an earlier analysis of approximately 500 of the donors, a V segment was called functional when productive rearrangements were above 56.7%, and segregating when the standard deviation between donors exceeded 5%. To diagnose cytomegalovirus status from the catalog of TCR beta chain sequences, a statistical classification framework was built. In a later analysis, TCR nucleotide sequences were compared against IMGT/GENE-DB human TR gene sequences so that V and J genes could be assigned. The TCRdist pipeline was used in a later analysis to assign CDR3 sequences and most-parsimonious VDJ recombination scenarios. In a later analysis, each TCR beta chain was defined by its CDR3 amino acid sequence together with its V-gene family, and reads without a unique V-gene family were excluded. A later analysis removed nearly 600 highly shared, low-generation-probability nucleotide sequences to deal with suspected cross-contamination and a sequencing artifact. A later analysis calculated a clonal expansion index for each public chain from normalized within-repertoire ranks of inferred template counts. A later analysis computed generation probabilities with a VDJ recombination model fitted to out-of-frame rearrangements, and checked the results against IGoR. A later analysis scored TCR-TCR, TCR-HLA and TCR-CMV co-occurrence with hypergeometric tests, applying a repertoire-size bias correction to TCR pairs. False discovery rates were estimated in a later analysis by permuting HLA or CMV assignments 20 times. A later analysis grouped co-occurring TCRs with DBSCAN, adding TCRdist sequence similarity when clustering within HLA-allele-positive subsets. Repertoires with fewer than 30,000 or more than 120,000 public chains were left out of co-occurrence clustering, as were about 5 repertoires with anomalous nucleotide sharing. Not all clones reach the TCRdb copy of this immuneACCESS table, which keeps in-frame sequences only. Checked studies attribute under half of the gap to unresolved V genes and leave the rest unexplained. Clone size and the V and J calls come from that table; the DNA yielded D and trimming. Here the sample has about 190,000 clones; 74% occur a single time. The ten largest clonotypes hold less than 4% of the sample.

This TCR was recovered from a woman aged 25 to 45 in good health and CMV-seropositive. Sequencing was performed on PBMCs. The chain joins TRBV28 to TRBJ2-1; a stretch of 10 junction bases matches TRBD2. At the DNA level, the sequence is TGTGCCAGCAGTGTCCGGACTAGCGGTTCTTACAATGAGCAGTTCTTC. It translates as CASSVRTSGSYNEQFF.